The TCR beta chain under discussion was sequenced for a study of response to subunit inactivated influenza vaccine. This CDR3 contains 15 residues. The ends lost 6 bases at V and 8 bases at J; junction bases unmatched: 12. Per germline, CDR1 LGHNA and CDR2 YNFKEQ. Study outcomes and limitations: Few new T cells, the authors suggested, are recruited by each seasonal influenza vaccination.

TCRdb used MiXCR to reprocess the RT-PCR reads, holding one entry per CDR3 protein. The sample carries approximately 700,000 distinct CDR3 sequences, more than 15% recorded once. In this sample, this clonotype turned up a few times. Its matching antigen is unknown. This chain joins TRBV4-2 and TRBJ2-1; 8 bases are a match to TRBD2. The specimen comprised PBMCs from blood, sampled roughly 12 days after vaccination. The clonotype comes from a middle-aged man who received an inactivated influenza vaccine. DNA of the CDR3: TGTGCCAGCAGGCCGACAAGCGGGAGTAGCCATGAGCAGTTCTTC. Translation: CASRPTSGSSHEQFF.